This T cell receptor beta chain was sequenced for a study of T-cell memory formation after mild COVID-19. This clonotype was seen more than once but under ten times. Each CDR3 protein gets one entry after TCRdb re-called the 5' RACE reads with MiXCR. The sample shows around 340,000 distinct CDR3 sequences, 10% to 15% of them seen only once. CDR1 is SGHTA and CDR2 is FQGNSA in the germline V gene. The V gene lost 1 base and the J gene lost 1 base, with 10 bases spanning the gap. The CDR3 runs 16 residues. Material: PBMCs or a T cell subset sorted from them (not recorded which). The gene calls are TRBV7-2 and TRBJ2-2; unclear D gene. This clonotype originated in a man between 18 and 29 years old who had mild COVID-19 (a few samples of this study predate the infection). Cell type and time point are not known. The DNA for the CDR3 is TGTGCCAGCAGCTTAGAACACGTGCGGAACACCGGGGAGCTGTTTTTT. Translating gives CASSLEHVRNTGELFF.